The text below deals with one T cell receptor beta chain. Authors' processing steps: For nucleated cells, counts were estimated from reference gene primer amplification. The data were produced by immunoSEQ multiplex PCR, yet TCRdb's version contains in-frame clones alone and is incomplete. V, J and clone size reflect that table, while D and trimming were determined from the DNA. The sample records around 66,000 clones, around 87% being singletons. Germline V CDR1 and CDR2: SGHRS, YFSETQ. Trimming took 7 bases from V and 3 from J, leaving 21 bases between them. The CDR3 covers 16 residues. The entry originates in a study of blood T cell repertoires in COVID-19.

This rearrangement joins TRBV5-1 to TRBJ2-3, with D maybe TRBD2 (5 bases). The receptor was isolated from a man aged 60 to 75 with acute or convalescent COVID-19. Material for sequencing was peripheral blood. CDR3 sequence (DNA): TGCGCCAGCGGCCCTGGGATCCCCAGCGGAACAGATACGCAGTATTTT. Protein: CASGPGIPSGTDTQYF.